This T cell receptor (beta chain) emerged from a study of read filtering for tumor transcriptome and immune sequencing. About the research overall: Fewer than 10 patients were R-ISS I, some 15 were R-ISS II, 6 or 7 were R-ISS III. Per sample, TCR-region reads ranged about 4 to 11 million by IR-seq, 85 to 1273 by RNA-seq. Whole-transcriptome libraries were prepared after DNase treatment.

This clonotype was seen ten or more times. What it recognizes is unknown. This library used roughly 400 ng RNA and molecular barcoded adaptors spanning alpha/delta and beta/gamma chains. MiXCR was run by TCRdb on the reads, yielding one entry per CDR3 protein. The table includes roughly 130,000 distinct CDR3 sequences, 13% detected once. Overall study findings and caveats: Compared with RNA-seq, IR-seq gave much higher clonotype depth and reliability.

Material for sequencing was a population of CD138-negative cells sorted from bone marrow. This receptor was obtained from a donor aged 40 or older with multiple myeloma.

The CDR3 DNA reads TGCAGCGTCGCAGGACAGGGGACTGAAGCTTTCTTT. Its translation: CSVAGQGTEAFF. The rearrangement links TRBV29-1 to TRBJ1-1; 9 nucleotides match TRBD1. The CDR3 is 12 residues long. Germline lookup yields CDR1 SQVTM and CDR2 ANQGSEA. With 6 bases clipped from V and 5 bases from J, the junction kept 4 bases outside the gene matches. The variable domain in full, with the rest retrieved from reference TRBV29-1 and TRBJ1-1, is SAVISQKPSRDICQRGTSLTIQCQVDSQVTMMFWYRQQPGQSLTLIATANQGSEATYESGFVIDKFPISRPNLTFSTLTVSNMSPEDSSIYLCSVAGQGTEAFFGQGTRLTVV.